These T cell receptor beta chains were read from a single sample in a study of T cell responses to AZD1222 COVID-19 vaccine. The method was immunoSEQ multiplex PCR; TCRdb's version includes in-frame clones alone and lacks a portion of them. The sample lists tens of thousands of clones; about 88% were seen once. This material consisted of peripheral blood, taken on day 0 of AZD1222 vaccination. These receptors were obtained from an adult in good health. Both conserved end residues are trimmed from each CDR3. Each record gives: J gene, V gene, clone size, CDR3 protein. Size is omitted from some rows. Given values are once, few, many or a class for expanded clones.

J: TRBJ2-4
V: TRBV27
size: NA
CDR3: ASSLSLGGNIQY

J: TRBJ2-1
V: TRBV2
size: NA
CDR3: AGGVSSYNEQF

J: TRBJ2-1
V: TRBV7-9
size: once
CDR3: ASSWGVDEQF

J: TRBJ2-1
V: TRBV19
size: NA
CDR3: ASSKNPSLSSGIDEQF

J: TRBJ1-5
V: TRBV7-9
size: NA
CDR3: ASSGGGYSNQPQH

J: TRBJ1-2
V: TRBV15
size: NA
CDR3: ATSRGGTGGRNYGYT

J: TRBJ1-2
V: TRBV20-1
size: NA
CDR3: SATDSYGYT

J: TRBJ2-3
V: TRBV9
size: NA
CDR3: ASSVDLAGGTDTQY

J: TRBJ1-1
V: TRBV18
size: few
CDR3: ASSPRGNEAF

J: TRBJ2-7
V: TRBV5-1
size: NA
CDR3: ASSPGAQGAYEQY

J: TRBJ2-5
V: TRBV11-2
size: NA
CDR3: ASSLVPRGETQY

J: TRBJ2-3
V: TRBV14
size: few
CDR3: ASSRPPPGLAGPDTQY

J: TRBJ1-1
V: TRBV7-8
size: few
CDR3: ASSPAPNTEAF

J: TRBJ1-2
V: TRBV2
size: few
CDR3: ASSEELTGIDGYT

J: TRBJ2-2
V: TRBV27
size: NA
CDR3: ASSLSGVNTGELF

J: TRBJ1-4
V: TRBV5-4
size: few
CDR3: ASSLAGQGARTTQKLF

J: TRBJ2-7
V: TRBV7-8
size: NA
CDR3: ASSPRPGRTTRSYEQY

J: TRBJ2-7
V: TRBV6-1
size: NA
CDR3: ASSDRGFRFSGEQY

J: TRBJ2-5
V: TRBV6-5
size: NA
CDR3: ASNGMLQETQY

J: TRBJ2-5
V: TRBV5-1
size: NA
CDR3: ASSLVQGQGAETQY

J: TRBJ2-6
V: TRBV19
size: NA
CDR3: ASTGVRFSGANVLT

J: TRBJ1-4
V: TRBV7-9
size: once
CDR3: ASSSTVGEKLF

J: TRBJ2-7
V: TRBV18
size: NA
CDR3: ASSPEYPSYEQY

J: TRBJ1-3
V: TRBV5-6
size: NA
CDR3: ASSVQGSGNTIY

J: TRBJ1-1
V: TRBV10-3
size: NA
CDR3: AISEGRVAF

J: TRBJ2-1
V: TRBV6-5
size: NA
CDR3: ASSLQGEQF

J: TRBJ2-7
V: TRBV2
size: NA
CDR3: ASSERGPKDYEQY

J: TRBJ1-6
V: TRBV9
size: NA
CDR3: ASSVEGRAGDNSPLH

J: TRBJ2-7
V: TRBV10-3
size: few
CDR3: AISLTGQASSYEQY

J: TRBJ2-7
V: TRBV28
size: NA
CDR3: ASSSQAREQY

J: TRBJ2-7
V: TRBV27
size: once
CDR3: ASRMKISYEQY

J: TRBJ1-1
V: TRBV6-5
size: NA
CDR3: ASSPRDTNTEAF

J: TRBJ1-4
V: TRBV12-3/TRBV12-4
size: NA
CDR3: ASSPRTVEKLF

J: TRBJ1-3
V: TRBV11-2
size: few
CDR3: ASSLNTGGNTIY

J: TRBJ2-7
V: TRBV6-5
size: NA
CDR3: ASSFALQREGLN